The 21 T cell receptor beta chains presented below share a single source sample, sequenced in a study of OX40 agonist ivuxolimab in advanced cancers. The assay was immunoSEQ multiplex PCR, and TCRdb's table has in-frame clones only and misses some. The sample has tens of thousands of clones; 88% are singletons. The sample consisted of CD4+ or CD8+ T cells sorted from blood, taken in a trial of the OX40 agonist ivuxolimab. Source of these receptors: an adult with an advanced solid tumor such as melanoma, head and neck, liver or kidney cancer.

The chain employs TRBV23-1 and TRBJ1-2, with 10 bases that match TRBD1. TRBV23-1 carries the ORF label, with uncertain function. The CDR3 has 14 amino acids. The J segment lost 6 bases and the V segment lost 6 bases, leaving 7 bases of the junction unmatched. CDR3 nucleotide sequence: TGCGCCAGCAGACCCACCGGGACAGGGGATGGCTACACCTTC. Protein: CASRPTGTGDGYTF.

This clone was recorded a few times. V gene TRBV6-4 combines with J gene TRBJ1-6, with D maybe TRBD1 (5 bases). CDR3 size: 16 residues. V lost 6 bases to trimming and J lost 7 bases, with 19 bases between them. Per germline, CDR1 MRHNA and CDR2 SNTAGT. The DNA of the CDR3 is TGTGCCAGCAGCCGGGTCCCAGGGCTGGGGAATTCACCCCTCCACTTT. It translates to CASSRVPGLGNSPLHF.

V usage is TRBV15 and J usage is TRBJ1-3; D ambiguous. CDR1 and CDR2 from the germline V gene are LNHNV and YYDKDF (reference sequence). Trimming shortened V by 8 bases and J by 4 bases, and 12 bases separated the two germline ends. CDR3 size: 13 residues. CDR3 bases: TGTGCCACCCAGCCCGCGGCCGGAAACACCATATATTTT. It specifies CATQPAAGNTIYF.

The genes are TRBV5-1 and TRBJ1-4; D gene unclear. Trimming stripped 3 bases from V and 8 bases from J, with 11 bases between. Germline V gene sequence: CDR1 SGHRS, CDR2 YFSETQ. The CDR3 is made up of 13 amino acids. The CDR3 DNA reads TGCGCCAGCAGCTCCTCCGGTCGGGAAAAACTGTTTTTT. Translated, it gives CASSSSGREKLFF. Looking up the rest from reference TRBV5-1 and TRBJ1-4 gives the full variable domain: KAGVTQTPRYLIKTRGQQVTLSCSPISGHRSVSWYQQTPGQGLQFLFEYFSETQRNKGNFPGRFSGRQFSNSRSEMNVSTLELGDSALYLCASSSSGREKLFFGSGTQLSVL.

V usage is TRBV9 and J usage is TRBJ2-7; D is uncertain. Trimming left V 0 bases short and J 0 bases short, with 10 bases between. The germline CDR1 and CDR2 sequences are SGDLS and YYNGEE. The CDR3 covers 15 residues. The CDR3 sequence is CASSVGSPYSYEQYF. The CDR3 DNA reads as TGTGCCAGCAGCGTAGGTAGCCCATACTCCTACGAGCAGTACTTC. The variable domain in full, completed from reference TRBV9 and TRBJ2-7, reads DSGVTQTPKHLITATGQRVTLRCSPRSGDLSVYWYQQSLDQGLQFLIQYYNGEERAKGNILERFSAQQFPDLHSELNLSSLELGDSALYFCASSVGSPYSYEQYFGPGTRLTVT.

This clone appeared a single time. The chain couples TRBV7-7 to TRBJ2-5; possible D gene TRBD2, 7 bases. This CDR3 region has 16 residues. CDR1 SSHAT and CDR2 FNYEAQ come from the germline V gene (reference sequence). V lost 4 bases to trimming and J lost 1 base, with 16 bases between them. As DNA, the CDR3 is TGTGCCAGCAGCTCCCTAGTGGGGGGGCCCCAAGAGACCCAGTACTTC. It yields the protein CASSSLVGGPQETQYF.

The gene calls are TRBV6-6 and TRBJ2-1; 7 positions agree with TRBD2. After removal of 6 bases from V and 5 bases from J, the junction contained 7 bases not matched to a gene. The CDR3 covers 14 residues. CDR1 and CDR2 from the germline V gene are MNHNY and SVGAGI (reference sequence). CDR3 region: CASSQRGEHNEQFF. The CDR3, as DNA: TGTGCCAGCAGCCAACGGGGGGAACACAATGAGCAGTTCTTC.

V gene TRBV9 combines with J gene TRBJ2-5, with a tentative D call TRBD2 (5 bases). The CDR3 runs 12 residues. Per germline, CDR1 SGDLS and CDR2 YYNGEE. V lost 5 bases, J lost 4 bases, and 9 bases lay in between. The CDR3 is CASSGLGETQYF. The CDR3 DNA reads TGTGCCAGCAGTGGACTGGGAGAGACCCAGTACTTC.

Turning to this clone: The DNA is left out, because the CDR3 cannot be placed on it with certainty; the CDR3 is given as TCRdb lists it. The chain has TRBV6-7 and TRBJ1-4. TRBV6-7 is reported as an ORF; its role is uncertain. The CDR3 numbers 15 amino acids, ends counted. This CDR3 reads CASTSGRGGNEKLFF.

The genes are TRBV15 and TRBJ2-1; maybe TRBD1 (5 bases). Germline V gene sequence: CDR1 LNHNV, CDR2 YYDKDF (reference sequence). There are 16 residues in the CDR3. Deletions cut 3 bases from V and 4 bases from J, with 16 bases between. CDR3 sequence: CATSRDTGFLYNEQFF. The CDR3 bases are TGTGCCACCAGCAGGGATACAGGTTTTCTATACAATGAGCAGTTCTTC.

The chain employs TRBV7-2 and TRBJ1-4; D is perhaps TRBD1 (6 bases). Germline CDR1 is SGHTA and CDR2 is FQGNSA. Trimming left V 1 base short and J 4 bases short, with 13 bases between. This CDR3 has 16 amino acids. This chain's CDR3 is CASSLGGGQRNEKLFF. The CDR3 DNA sequence: TGTGCCAGCAGCTTAGGAGGGGGGCAGCGTAATGAAAAACTGTTTTTT.

This clone was detected a few times. V and J are TRBV18 and TRBJ2-6, with 8 bases identical to TRBD1. With 4 bases clipped from V and 4 bases from J, the junction kept 6 bases outside the gene matches. Germline loops: CDR1 KGHSH, CDR2 LQKENI. The CDR3 has 16 residues. CDR3 loop: CASSRQGATGANVLTF. CDR3 DNA sequence: TGTGCCAGCTCACGCCAGGGGGCGACAGGGGCCAACGTCCTGACTTTC.

V is TRBV7-2 and J is TRBJ1-1; a weak D match, TRBD1 (6 bases). Germline values: CDR1 SGHTA, CDR2 FQGNSA. This CDR3 is built from 15 residues. V lost 5 bases, J lost 4 bases, and 17 bases lay in between. The CDR3 nucleotides read TGTGCCAGCAGCCCCCGACAGGCGGTGAGCACTGAAGCTTTCTTT. Translation gives CASSPRQAVSTEAFF.

This chain's CDR3 is CASSPGGGAQPQHF. The CDR3 region has the DNA TGTGCCAGCTCACCTGGGGGAGGGGCTCAGCCCCAGCATTTT. V and J are TRBV18 and TRBJ1-5, with D possibly matching TRBD1 (5 bases). V was cut by 3 bases and J by 6 bases, with 12 bases left in between. There are 14 residues in the CDR3. Germline V gives CDR1 KGHSH, CDR2 LQKENI.

The J gene is TRBJ2-7, the V gene TRBV27; tentative D call: TRBD2 (7 bases). Trimming pared 1 base from V and 7 bases from J, leaving 17 bases between. Germline CDR1 reads MNHEY; CDR2 reads SMNVEV (reference sequence). The CDR3 is 15 residues long. CDR3 residues: CASSLWLGGPGEQYF. For the CDR3, the DNA is TGTGCCAGCAGTTTATGGTTGGGGGGGCCGGGGGAGCAGTACTTC.

This clone showed up just once. The chain employs TRBV7-2 and TRBJ1-1, with D perhaps matching TRBD1 (6 bases). The length of the CDR3 is 16 residues. CDR1 is SGHTA and CDR2 is FQGNSA in the germline V gene. The V and J ends lost 5 bases and 2 bases respectively, with 18 bases between them. The CDR3 spells CASSPRGGTRNTEAFF. Here the CDR3 DNA reads TGTGCCAGCAGCCCTAGGGGGGGTACAAGAAACACTGAAGCTTTCTTT. The variable domain in full, completed from reference TRBV7-2 and TRBJ1-1, reads GAGVSQSPSNKVTEKGKDVELRCDPISGHTALYWYRQSLGQGLEFLIYFQGNSAPDKSGLPSDRFSAERTGGSVSTLTIQRTQQEDSAVYLCASSPRGGTRNTEAFFGQGTRLTVV.

CDR3 protein: CASSEWGRDYNEQFF. DNA of the CDR3: TGTGCCAGCAGTGAATGGGGCAGAGACTACAATGAGCAGTTCTTC. The genes are TRBV2 and TRBJ2-1; D might be TRBD1 (5 bases). Deletions cut 2 bases from V and 3 bases from J, with 11 bases between. From germline, CDR1 is SNHLY and CDR2 FYNNEI. This CDR3 region has 15 residues.

The CDR3 protein is CASSYSRPSYNEQFF. CDR3 in DNA: TGTGCCAGCAGTTACTCGAGGCCTTCCTACAATGAGCAGTTCTTC. The chain has TRBV6-6 and TRBJ2-1, with D hard to call. This CDR3 spans 15 amino acids. The germline V and J ends were trimmed by 0 bases and 1 base, with 7 bases remaining between them. Germline CDR1 is MNHNY and CDR2 is SVGAGI (reference sequence).

J is TRBJ2-7 and V is TRBV19; the match to TRBD1 covers 8 bases. The CDR3 covers 17 residues. Germline V CDR1 and CDR2: LNHDA, SQIVND (reference sequence). With 5 bases clipped from V and 3 bases from J, the junction kept 15 bases outside the gene matches. The CDR3: CASSLTVRRQGYYEQYF. In DNA, the CDR3 is TGTGCCAGTAGTCTAACTGTACGGAGACAGGGGTACTACGAGCAGTACTTC.

This clone was seen just once. Written as DNA, the CDR3 is TGCAGCGTTGAAGACTCCTACAGGATGCAAGAGACCCAGTACTTC. Residues: CSVEDSYRMQETQYF. The chain links TRBV29-1 to TRBJ2-5, with D possibly TRBD1 on 5 matching bases. This CDR3 spans 15 amino acids. Germline loops: CDR1 SQVTM, CDR2 ANQGSEA. Trimming pared 0 bases from V and 2 bases from J, leaving 13 bases between.

The chain employs TRBV18 and TRBJ2-7; maybe TRBD2 (5 bases). There are 14 residues in the CDR3. CDR1 and CDR2 (germline): KGHSH, LQKENI. V was clipped by 4 bases and J by 6 bases, with 16 bases between them. CDR3 in amino acids: CASSRGLLSLEQYF. CDR3 nucleotide sequence: TGTGCCAGCTCACGAGGGTTATTGAGTCTCGAGCAGTACTTC.